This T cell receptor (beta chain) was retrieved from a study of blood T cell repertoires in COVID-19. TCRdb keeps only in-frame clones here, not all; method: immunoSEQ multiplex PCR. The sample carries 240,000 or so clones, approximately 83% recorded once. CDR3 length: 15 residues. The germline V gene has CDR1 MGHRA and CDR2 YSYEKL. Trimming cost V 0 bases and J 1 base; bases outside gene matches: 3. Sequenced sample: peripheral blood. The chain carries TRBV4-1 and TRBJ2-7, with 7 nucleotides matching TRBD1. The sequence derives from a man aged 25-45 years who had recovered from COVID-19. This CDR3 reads CASSQDKGQSYEQYF. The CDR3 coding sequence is TGCGCCAGCAGCCAAGATAAGGGACAGTCCTACGAGCAGTACTTC.